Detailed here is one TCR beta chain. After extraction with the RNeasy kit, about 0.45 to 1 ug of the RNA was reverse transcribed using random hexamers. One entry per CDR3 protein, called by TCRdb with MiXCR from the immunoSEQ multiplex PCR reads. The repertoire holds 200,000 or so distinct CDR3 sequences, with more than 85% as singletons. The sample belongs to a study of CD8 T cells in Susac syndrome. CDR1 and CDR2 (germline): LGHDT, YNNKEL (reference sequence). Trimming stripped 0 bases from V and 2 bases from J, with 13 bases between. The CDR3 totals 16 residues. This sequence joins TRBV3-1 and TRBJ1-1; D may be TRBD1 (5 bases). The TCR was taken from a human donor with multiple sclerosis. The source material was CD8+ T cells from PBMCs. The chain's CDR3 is CASSQDRGRTNTEAFF. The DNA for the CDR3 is TGTGCCAGCAGCCAAGATAGGGGCAGGACCAACACTGAAGCTTTCTTT.